One and the same sample provided the 15 T cell receptor beta chains below, sequenced in a study of PD-1 blockade in mismatch repair-deficient tumors. Clones were sequenced by immunoSEQ multiplex PCR, and TCRdb holds only the in-frame ones, with some missing. The table includes 30,000 to 40,000 clones, 80% detected once. The sample consisted of PBMCs, taken less than 7 weeks after starting pembrolizumab. These receptors originate from an adult with mismatch repair-deficient cancer.

This rearrangement joins TRBV5-5 to TRBJ2-1; 8 bases map to TRBD2. V lost 0 bases and J lost 6; bases outside the gene matches: 11. The CDR3 runs 17 residues. Per the germline V gene, CDR1 is SGHKS and CDR2 is YYEKEE (reference sequence). The CDR3 coding sequence is TGTGCCAGCAGCTTGGCCCCTCCGGGAGGGCCGGGCAATGAGCAGTTCTTC. Protein: CASSLAPPGGPGNEQFF. Filled out from reference TRBV5-5 and TRBJ2-1, the complete variable domain reads DAGVTQSPTHLIKTRGQQVTLRCSPISGHKSVSWYQQVLGQGPQFIFQYYEKEERGRGNFPDRFSARQFPNYSSELNVNALLLGDSALYLCASSLAPPGGPGNEQFFGPGTRLTVL.

The rearrangement links TRBV30 to TRBJ1-4; TRBD1 is a possible D gene (5 bases). The V end was cut by 0 bases, the J end by 8 bases, with 13 bases between. The length of the CDR3 is 14 residues. From germline, CDR1 is GTSNPN and CDR2 SVGIG (reference sequence). The CDR3 coding sequence is TGTGCCTGGAGTGTACCCCCGACAGTGGAAAAACTGTTTTTT. Its protein is CAWSVPPTVEKLFF.

The chain links TRBV18 to TRBJ2-3, with TRBD1 as a possible D gene (5 bases). The CDR3 has 15 amino acids. Germline CDR1 and CDR2: KGHSH and LQKENI. Trimming cost V 3 bases and J 1 base, with 11 bases left between them. CDR3 nucleotide sequence: TGTGCCAGCTCACCCGGGCTAGGGGGCACAGATACGCAGTATTTT. Translating it yields CASSPGLGGTDTQYF.

The chain recombines TRBV5-1 with TRBJ2-1; 7 nucleotides align to TRBD1. The germline CDR1 and CDR2 sequences are SGHRS and YFSETQ. The CDR3 has 16 residues. V gave up 2 bases and J gave up 2 bases; unmatched junction bases: 7. The chain's CDR3 is CASSFTGTATYNEQFF. Here the CDR3 DNA reads TGCGCCAGCAGCTTTACTGGGACAGCTACCTACAATGAGCAGTTCTTC.

This clone has only one observation. CDR3 loop: CASSLPRGFYGYTF. The CDR3, as DNA: TGTGCCAGCAGTTTGCCCCGAGGGTTCTATGGCTACACCTTC. The rearrangement uses TRBV28 and TRBJ1-2; D remains ambiguous. The CDR3 is made up of 14 amino acids. Trimming shortened V by 3 bases and J by 4 bases, and 12 bases separated the two germline ends. Germline CDR1 MDHEN, CDR2 SYDVKM.

This clone was counted only a few times. The V and J genes are TRBV5-1 and TRBJ2-7, with 8 bases lining up with TRBD1. V was pared by 1 base and J by 2 bases, with 2 bases of the junction left unmatched. The CDR3 spans 14 residues. Germline V gene lookup returns CDR1 SGHRS and CDR2 YFSETQ. This CDR3 is CASSLTGGPYEQYF. The CDR3 DNA reads TGCGCCAGCAGCTTGACAGGGGGGCCCTACGAGCAGTACTTC.

The chain couples TRBV5-1 to TRBJ2-1; D gene unclear. The germline V gene has CDR1 SGHRS and CDR2 YFSETQ. Trimming took 3 bases from V and 5 from J, leaving 12 bases between them. This CDR3 contains 14 residues. The CDR3 sequence: CASSYQGVDNEQFF. The CDR3 nucleotides are TGCGCCAGCAGCTATCAAGGAGTGGACAATGAGCAGTTCTTC.

The V call is TRBV19, the J call TRBJ2-5, with 10 bases aligning to TRBD2. V lost 6 bases, J lost 4 bases, and 11 bases stayed unmatched. Germline CDR1 is LNHDA and CDR2 is SQIVND (reference sequence). The CDR3 spans 16 residues. Here the CDR3 reads CASSLPGASGRETQYF. CDR3 in DNA: TGTGCCAGTAGCCTACCCGGGGCTAGCGGGAGAGAGACCCAGTACTTC.

The CDR3 spells CASGLTPLICRTDTQYF. DNA for the CDR3: TGTGCTAGTGGTTTAACCCCCCTCATATGTCGGACAGATACGCAGTATTTT. The chain uses TRBV12-5 and TRBJ2-3; unclear D gene. The germline V gene has CDR1 LGHNT and CDR2 FRNRAP. The length of the CDR3 is 17 residues. The germline V and J ends were trimmed by 3 bases and 3 bases, with 19 bases remaining between them.

Only a few counts were recorded for this clone. This chain connects TRBV6-5 to TRBJ1-6, with TRBD1 matching 7 bases. Per the germline V gene, CDR1 is MNHEY and CDR2 is SVGAGI. This CDR3 has 15 amino acids. J lost 6 bases, V lost 5 bases, and 7 bases had no gene match. The CDR3 here is CASSLKQGSNSPLHF. The CDR3 DNA follows: TGTGCCAGCAGTCTAAAACAGGGGTCTAATTCACCCCTCCACTTT.

The rearrangement links TRBV5-1 to TRBJ2-1, with D uncertain. The germline V and J ends were trimmed by 4 bases and 6 bases, with 17 bases remaining between them. CDR3 length: 15 amino acids. Germline lookup yields CDR1 SGHRS and CDR2 YFSETQ. This CDR3 reads CASSQAWVVGNEQFF. The CDR3 DNA reads as TGCGCCAGCAGCCAGGCGTGGGTGGTGGGCAATGAGCAGTTCTTC.

This clone was found once. In nucleotides, the CDR3 is TGTGCCAGCAGCGTTGGGGGGGACACAGATACGCAGTATTTT. This translates into CASSVGGDTDTQYF. The chain recombines TRBV9 with TRBJ2-3; 7 bases are shared with TRBD2. The CDR3 spans 14 residues. CDR1 and CDR2 (germline): SGDLS, YYNGEE. V lost 2 bases and J lost 2; bases outside the gene matches: 2.

The chain recombines TRBV6-5 with TRBJ1-4, with 9 bases matching TRBD1. Germline CDR1 MNHEY, CDR2 SVGAGI. The CDR3 covers 16 residues. With 4 bases clipped from V and 0 bases from J, the junction kept 3 bases outside the gene matches. This chain's CDR3 is CASSSRQGATNEKLFF. CDR3 DNA sequence: TGTGCCAGCAGTTCCAGACAGGGGGCAACTAATGAAAAACTGTTTTTT.

In its sample, this clone was seen a few times. This chain links TRBV7-8 with TRBJ1-5; 10 nucleotides agree with TRBD1. CDR3 length: 15 amino acids. The V and J ends lost 5 bases and 6 bases, in that order; junction bases with no gene match: 7. The V gene's germline CDR1 is SGHVS and CDR2 FQNEAQ. The CDR3 DNA reads as TGTGCCAGCAGCAGGGGACAGGGGACGATTCAGCCCCAGCATTTT. Its translation: CASSRGQGTIQPQHF.

The chain has TRBV28 and TRBJ2-1; TRBD2 agrees at 10 bases. Germline V gives CDR1 MDHEN, CDR2 SYDVKM. V lost 1 base to trimming and J lost 4 bases; unmatched junction nucleotides: 28. This CDR3 contains 24 residues. CDR3 DNA: TGTGCCAGCAGTTTATTGTACGACAGGGGAAGATTGGGGCGCGGAGCGGGAGGGTACAATGAGCAGTTCTTC. Its translation: CASSLLYDRGRLGRGAGGYNEQFF.